Sequencing of this TCR beta chain was carried out in a study of blood T cell repertoires in COVID-19. Study at large: Sources were T cells, B-cell-depleted T cells, or PBMCs; the material itself was cDNA or gDNA.

How the authors handled the data: Counts of nucleated cells, estimated from reference gene primer amplification, were obtained. TCRdb's copy holds only in-frame clones and misses some; the assay was immunoSEQ multiplex PCR. From that table come the V and J calls and clone size; the DNA was used to work out D and trimming. Found here are about 310,000 clones, roughly 90% of them singletons; the top ten hold 4.5% to 6.5%. Researchers sorted participants into cohorts using their self-reported clinical history. The recovered donors of Cohort 3 showed two negative PCRs, clearance, or symptom resolution. CDR1 is SGHDN, CDR2 FVKESK, per germline. Losses at the gene ends were 1 base for V and 0 bases for J; bases not matched to a gene: 13. CDR3 length: 19 amino acids.

This sequence was found in a man aged 55 to 70 who had recovered from COVID-19. V and J are TRBV14 and TRBJ2-3; the match to TRBD2 covers 7 bases. Sequencing was performed on PBMCs or T cells enriched from blood (not recorded which). The CDR3 DNA sequence: TGTGCCAGCAGCCAAGGGGATATAACCGGGAGGACCAGCACAGATACGCAGTATTTT. This gives the protein CASSQGDITGRTSTDTQYF.